A single T cell receptor (beta chain) is shown here with its context. Its antigen is unknown. The assay that was used to sequence DNA from cultured CD4+ T cells was the Oncomine TCR Beta short-read assay. It was cultured CD4+ T cells from which genomic DNA was extracted. TCRdb ran MiXCR on the PCR reads and lists one entry per CDR3 protein. The table includes thousands of distinct CDR3 sequences, 36% detected once. This sample stems from a study of vaccination and CD4 T cells after COVID-19. Study summary: SARS-CoV-2, HCoV-NL63, HCoV-OC43 and HCoV-229E supplied the overlapping spike peptides used to stimulate cells.

General observations from the study: Among reactive clones from convalescent patients, a median 86.3% appeared only post-vaccination.

V lost 1 base, J lost 5 bases, and 14 bases lay in between. CDR1 and CDR2 (germline): SGHNT, YENEEA. The CDR3 runs to 15 residues. Treatment denoted: roughly nine-day PBMC culture with coronavirus spike peptide pools or control peptides (ViraFEST assay). CD4+ T lymphocytes from the unexposed donor were collected before the COVID-19 pandemic (2011-2018). Using peptide pools, antigen-specific T cells were expanded in ViraFEST before TCRs were sequenced. Sequenced material: CD4+ T cells from blood, cultured in vitro. The genes are TRBV11-3 and TRBJ2-5; TRBD2 might be the D (6 bases). The TCR comes from a human donor in good health. The CDR3 DNA is TGTGCCAGCAGCTTAGGTCCGGGGGAGTCGGAGACCCAGTACTTC. Its protein product is CASSLGPGESETQYF.